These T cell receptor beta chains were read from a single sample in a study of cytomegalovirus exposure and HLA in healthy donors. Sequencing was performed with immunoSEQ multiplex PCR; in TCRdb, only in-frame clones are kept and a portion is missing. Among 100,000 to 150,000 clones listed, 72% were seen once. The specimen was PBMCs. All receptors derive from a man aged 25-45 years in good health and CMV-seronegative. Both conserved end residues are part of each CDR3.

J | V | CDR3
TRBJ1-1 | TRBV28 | CASSAPRGGVTEAFF
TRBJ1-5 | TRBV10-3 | CAISENLNQPQHF
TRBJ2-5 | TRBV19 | CASRKTTSSQETQYF
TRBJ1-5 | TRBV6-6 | CASSPRQGNQPQHF
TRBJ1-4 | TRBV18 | CASSPPGGVAEKLFF
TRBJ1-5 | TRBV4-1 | CASSQAPGQTYSNQPQHF
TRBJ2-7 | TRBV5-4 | CASSSDRGSHEQYF
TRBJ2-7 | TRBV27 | CASSLSFGLAGNRGFEQYF
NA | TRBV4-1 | CASSYSRGGSYEQYF
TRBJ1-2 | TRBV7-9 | CASSFEVANYGYTF
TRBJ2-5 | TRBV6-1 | CASSSWTGGEETQYF
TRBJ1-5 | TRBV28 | CASSFDRGQPQHF
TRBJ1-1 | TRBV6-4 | CASSDDTRNTEAFF
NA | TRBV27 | CASSGGHPREQYF
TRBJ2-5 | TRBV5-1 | CASKGTGTGYLLYQETQYF
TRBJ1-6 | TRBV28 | CASSSTRDSLYNSPLHF
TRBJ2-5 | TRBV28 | CASSYGTVETQYF
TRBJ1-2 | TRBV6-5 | CASSLTGDNYGYTF
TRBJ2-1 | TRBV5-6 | CASSLRRGAVDDEQFF
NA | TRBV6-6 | CASSYSLGGGWYEQYF
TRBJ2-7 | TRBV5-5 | CASSLAAGAYEQYF
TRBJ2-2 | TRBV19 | CASSQFLKGLAGGPGELFF
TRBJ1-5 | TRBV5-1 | CASSVHPQGESNQPQHF
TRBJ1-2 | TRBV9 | CASSVDPGLAPYGYTF
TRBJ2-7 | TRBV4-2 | CASSPVGGGGMNYEQYF
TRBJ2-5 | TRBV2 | CASSEGAVAGGRKTQYF
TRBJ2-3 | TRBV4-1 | CASSQVAGDEDTQYF